Given below is one T cell receptor (beta chain) in context. Its antigen is undetermined. The CDR3 consists of 15 residues. The germline CDR1 and CDR2 sequences are MNHEY and SVGAGI. Trimming left V 2 bases short and J 7 bases short, with 14 bases between. This specimen comes from a study of cytomegalovirus exposure and HLA in healthy donors. With 60 Vbeta and 13 Jbeta primers, the PCR was carried out. In the original analysis: A later analysis counted 80 million or so unique TCR beta chains, 9.5 million to 13 million shared. This table comes from immunoSEQ multiplex PCR, and its TCRdb copy is limited to in-frame clones, with some not included. Clone size and the V and J calls come from that table; the DNA yielded D and trimming. The repertoire holds 100,000 to 150,000 clones, with around four fifths as singletons. Findings of the study overall: Within an earlier analysis, most TCR beta V segments proved productive either about 90% or about 30% of the time. The authors confirmed in vitro that three CMV-associated chains were specific for CMV antigens.

The TCR comes from a female donor in good health and CMV-seronegative. Sequencing was performed on PBMCs. This rearrangement joins TRBV6-5 to TRBJ1-4; perhaps TRBD1 as D (6 bases). The CDR3 DNA is TGTGCCAGCAGTTACCGCAGGGGAGGGGGTGAAAAACTGTTTTTT. Amino acids: CASSYRRGGGEKLFF.